The 27 T cell receptor beta chains presented below share a single source sample, sequenced in a study of prognosis after radiotherapy for stage I lung cancer. Amplicons of TCR beta CDR3 were generated from genomic DNA by two-round multiplex PCR. First-round PCR amplification was performed with primers specific to each TRBV and TRBJ gene. One entry per CDR3 protein results from TCRdb running MiXCR on the multiplex PCR reads. The profile shows some 60,000 distinct CDR3 sequences, less than 30% of them singletons. The specimen comprised PBMCs, sampled before or after stereotactic body radiation therapy (not recorded which). These receptors came from a donor aged 50 or older with non-small cell lung cancer.

In its sample, this clonotype was seen a few times. Since a much larger clone is just one base distant, this may be a read error. It is likely a read error, because the conserved phenylalanine at the end of the CDR3 is missing. The chain is built from TRBV6-5 and TRBJ1-5, with TRBD1 matching over 10 bases. The V gene's germline CDR1 is MNHEY and CDR2 SVGAGI. V was pared by 0 bases and J by 4 bases, with 3 bases of the junction left unmatched. This CDR3 has 16 residues. The CDR3 nucleotides read TGTGCCAGCAGTTACTCGAAGGGACAGGGGAATCAGCCCCAGCATTCT. It translates to CASSYSKGQGNQPQHS.

A note on this clonotype: A much larger clone sits a single nucleotide away, making a read error possible. This chain links TRBV5-4 with TRBJ2-7, with a possible D match to TRBD1 (6 bases). Germline V gene sequence: CDR1 SGHNT, CDR2 YYREEE (reference sequence). The CDR3 extends over 13 amino acids. The germline V and J ends were trimmed by 5 bases and 5 bases, with 14 bases remaining between them. The CDR3 nucleotides read TGTGCCAGCAGTGAGTGGGGGCCAGACGAGCAGTACTTC. It specifies CASSEWGPDEQYF. Complete variable domain (other parts from reference TRBV5-4 and TRBJ2-7): ETGVTQSPTHLIKTRGQQVTLRCSSQSGHNTVSWYQQALGQGPQFIFQYYREEENGRGNFPPRFSGLQFPNYSSELNVNALELDDSALYLCASSEWGPDEQYFGPGTRLTVT.

The table lists this clonotype with many counts. The chain joins TRBV6-2 or TRBV6-3 to TRBJ2-4; D uncertain. CDR1 and CDR2 from the germline V gene are MNHEY and SVGEGT. Trimming took 7 bases from V and 1 from J, leaving 11 bases between them. There are 14 residues in the CDR3. As DNA, the CDR3 is TGTGCCAGCACCGCCCTGCAGGCCAAAAACATTCAGTACTTC. As protein: CASTALQAKNIQYF.

This clonotype appeared many times. The V call is TRBV11-2, the J call TRBJ1-2; 7 nucleotides line up with TRBD1. The germline CDR1 and CDR2 sequences are SGHAT and FQNNGV. V lost 5 bases, J lost 4 bases, and 4 bases stayed unmatched. The CDR3 loop spans 13 amino acids. Here the CDR3 reads CASSQGQSYGYTF. The CDR3 nucleotides read TGTGCCAGCAGCCAGGGACAGTCCTATGGCTACACCTTC.

Note on this clonotype: The conserved phenylalanine or tryptophan normally closing the CDR3 is absent here, so this likely arose from a read error. The genes are TRBV6-2 or TRBV6-3 and TRBJ1-2; TRBD1 might be the D (6 bases). This CDR3 region has 18 residues. The V gene lost 4 bases and the J gene lost 2 bases, with 23 bases spanning the gap. The germline CDR1 and CDR2 sequences are MNHEY and SVGEGT. The CDR3 DNA reads as TGTGCCAGCAGTTGGGGACATTCGGCCTACCTTCTGAACTATGGCTACACCCTC. It encodes CASSWGHSAYLLNYGYTL.

This clonotype appeared many times. V is TRBV4-1 and J is TRBJ1-2, with D possibly TRBD1 on 5 matching bases. V shed 3 bases and J shed 4 bases, with 21 bases lying between them. This CDR3 region has 17 residues. Germline assignment: CDR1 MGHRA and CDR2 YSYEKL. CDR3 in amino acids: CASSQTRDALVPYGYTF. CDR3 DNA: TGCGCCAGCAGCCAGACCCGGGACGCCTTAGTACCCTATGGCTACACCTTC.

About this clonotype: A single base separates this from a much larger clone, so it may be a read error. The gene calls are TRBV15 and TRBJ2-1; D assignment may be TRBD1 or TRBD2 (5 bases each). Germline CDR1 LNHNV, CDR2 YYDKDF (reference sequence). Trimming left V 1 base short and J 3 bases short, with 13 bases between. The CDR3 consists of 16 residues. The CDR3 protein is CATSRGLVGVYNEQFF. The CDR3 coding sequence is TGTGCCACCAGCAGAGGTTTGGTGGGGGTCTACAATGAGCAGTTCTTC.

This chain uses TRBV5-4 with TRBJ2-3; D perhaps matches TRBD1 (6 bases). Trimming took off 0 bases at V and 5 bases at J, with 13 bases between the two ends. Germline CDR1 SGHNT, CDR2 YYREEE (reference sequence). The CDR3 runs to 15 residues. The CDR3 sequence: CASSLEEGVGDTQYF. CDR3 coding DNA: TGTGCCAGCAGCTTGGAAGAGGGGGTCGGAGATACGCAGTATTTT.

Worth noting for this clonotype: The likely explanation is a read error, given a far larger clone one base away. The V and J genes are TRBV6-9 and TRBJ2-2, with 9 bases fitting TRBD1. CDR1 is MNHGY, CDR2 SVAAGI, per germline. This CDR3 region has 17 residues. With 4 bases clipped from V and 7 bases from J, the junction kept 13 bases outside the gene matches. Here the CDR3 DNA reads TGTGCCAGCAGTTTATCGTCGGGACAGGGAGGCAACGGGGAGCTGTTTTTT. It specifies CASSLSSGQGGNGELFF.

This clonotype was found many times. This chain links TRBV6-1 with TRBJ2-7, with 10 bases fitting TRBD1. The trim removed 8 bases at V and 5 bases at J, leaving 12 bases unmatched. Germline V gene data show CDR1 as MNHNS and CDR2 as SASEGT. The CDR3 length is 15 residues. The DNA of the CDR3 is TGTGCCAGCTCCGTAGACAGGGGGCCCTTCGACGAGCAGTACTTC. Protein product: CASSVDRGPFDEQYF.

As to this clonotype: This is likely an artifact of a read error, given a far larger clone one base away. The V and J genes are TRBV5-8 and TRBJ2-7, with 7 bases that match TRBD1. CDR1 and CDR2 (germline): SGHTS, YDEGEE. The CDR3 runs to 14 residues. Written as DNA, the CDR3 is TGCGACAGCAGCTTGGCCACAGGGGAGTCCGAGCAGTACTTC. It yields the protein CDSSLATGESEQYF.

Ten or more counts support this clonotype. V usage is TRBV20-1 and J usage is TRBJ2-2; a weak D match, TRBD1 (6 bases). The CDR3 sequence is 14 residues long. CDR1 is DFQATT and CDR2 is SNEGSKA in the germline V gene (reference sequence). With 5 bases removed from V and 1 base from J, the gap between germline ends came to 11 bases. Written as DNA, the CDR3 is TGCAGTGCTCACAAAGGGGGGAACACCGGGGAGCTGTTTTTT. It yields the protein CSAHKGGNTGELFF.

Remarks on this clonotype: Germline is not matched at one junction end, which may reflect a read error. The chain recombines TRBV3-1 with TRBJ1-2; no firm D call. This CDR3 spans 13 amino acids. Per germline, CDR1 LGHDT and CDR2 YNNKEL (reference sequence). The CDR3 DNA reads as TGTACCAGCAGCGCGGACGGAGACTATGGCTACACCTTC. Protein sequence: CTSSADGDYGYTF.

This clonotype was seen at least ten times. This rearrangement joins TRBV12-3 or TRBV12-4 to TRBJ1-2; 10 bases align to TRBD1. This CDR3 spans 17 amino acids. V shed 4 bases, J shed 2 bases, and the junction held 10 bases outside the gene matches. CDR3 nucleotides: TGTGCCAGCAGTTCACCCCTCACGGACAGGGGGAACTATGGCTACACCTTC. Translation: CASSSPLTDRGNYGYTF.

This clonotype was counted at least ten times. V usage is TRBV18 and J usage is TRBJ1-6, with D perhaps matching TRBD1 (5 bases). The CDR3 is made up of 15 amino acids. CDR1 is KGHSH, CDR2 LQKENI, per germline. V dropped 3 bases and J dropped 8 bases, with 14 bases sitting between them. CDR3 amino acids: CASSPRGGVDSPLHF. The CDR3 DNA follows: TGTGCCAGCTCACCCCGGGGAGGGGTGGATTCACCCCTCCACTTT. Drawing the rest from reference TRBV18 and TRBJ1-6, the complete variable domain is NAGVMQNPRHLVRRRGQEARLRCSPMKGHSHVYWYRQLPEEGLKFMVYLQKENIIDESGMPKERFSAEFPKEGPSILRIQQVVRGDSAAYFCASSPRGGVDSPLHFGNGTRLTVT.

Comments on this clonotype: A far larger clone is off by one base, so a read error is likely. V gene TRBV7-9 combines with J gene TRBJ1-6; D unresolved. The CDR3 extends over 17 amino acids. The germline V gene encodes CDR1 SEHNR and CDR2 FQNEAQ (reference sequence). The CDR3 is CASSLDRRFSYNSALHF. CDR3 coding DNA: TGTGCTAGCAGCTTAGACCGAAGGTTCTCCTATAATTCAGCCCTCCACTTT.

This clonotype was detected many times. The chain uses TRBV2 and TRBJ2-7; a possible D gene is TRBD2 (5 bases). The CDR3 sequence is 12 residues long. Germline V lookup: CDR1 SNHLY, CDR2 FYNNEI. Deletions cut 7 bases from V and 2 bases from J, with 9 bases between. CDR3 residues: CASNGETYEQYF. CDR3 nucleotides: TGTGCCAGCAACGGGGAGACCTACGAGCAGTACTTC. Looking up the rest from reference TRBV2 and TRBJ2-7 gives the full variable domain: EPEVTQTPSHQVTQMGQEVILRCVPISNHLYFYWYRQILGQKVEFLVSFYNNEISEKSEIFDDQFSVERPDGSNFTLKIRSTKLEDSAMYFCASNGETYEQYFGPGTRLTVT.

This clonotype was recorded many times. The chain links TRBV19 to TRBJ1-4; D may be TRBD1 (5 bases). Trimming took off 4 bases at V and 5 bases at J, with 14 bases between the two ends. Per the germline V gene, CDR1 is LNHDA and CDR2 is SQIVND (reference sequence). There are 15 residues in the CDR3. Written as DNA, the CDR3 is TGTGCCAGTAGTAGAGCGGCAGGGACGAATGAAAAACTGTTTTTT. Its protein is CASSRAAGTNEKLFF. The variable domain in full, completed from reference TRBV19 and TRBJ1-4, reads DGGITQSPKYLFRKEGQNVTLSCEQNLNHDAMYWYRQDPGQGLRLIYYSQIVNDFQKGDIAEGYSVSREKKESFPLTVTSAQKNPTAFYLCASSRAAGTNEKLFFGSGTQLSVL.

As for this clonotype: A read error is possible here, since a much larger clone lies one base away. The chain joins TRBV27 to TRBJ1-1; 7 bases map to TRBD1. The CDR3 covers 14 residues. Germline V gives CDR1 MNHEY, CDR2 SMNVEV (reference sequence). The V gene end was trimmed by 0 bases and the J gene end by 6 bases; junction bases not matched to a gene: 4. For the CDR3, the DNA is TGTGCCAGCAGTTTATCAGGGGGCTGCCCTGAAGCTTTCTTT. Encoded protein: CASSLSGGCPEAFF.

This clonotype has ten or more counts. The chain uses TRBV19 and TRBJ1-1; D is ambiguous. CDR1 LNHDA and CDR2 SQIVND come from the germline V gene (reference sequence). V lost 7 bases, J lost 4 bases, and 10 bases lay in between. The CDR3 loop spans 12 amino acids. CDR3 region: CASKEGFTEAFF. In nucleotides, the CDR3 is TGTGCCAGTAAGGAGGGATTCACTGAAGCTTTCTTT. Using reference TRBV19 and TRBJ1-1 for the parts outside the CDR3, the full variable domain is DGGITQSPKYLFRKEGQNVTLSCEQNLNHDAMYWYRQDPGQGLRLIYYSQIVNDFQKGDIAEGYSVSREKKESFPLTVTSAQKNPTAFYLCASKEGFTEAFFGQGTRLTVV.

This clonotype was observed at least ten times. The rearrangement uses TRBV4-1 and TRBJ2-3; D is unclear. This CDR3 is built from 13 residues. V was trimmed by 0 bases and J by 6 bases, leaving 7 bases between them. Germline CDR1 MGHRA, CDR2 YSYEKL. Here the CDR3 DNA reads TGCGCCAGCAGCCAAGATCGAAGGGATACGCAGTATTTT. The encoded protein is CASSQDRRDTQYF.

This clonotype was seen repeatedly, ten times or more. This chain links TRBV12-3 or TRBV12-4 with TRBJ2-2; 7 bases align to TRBD2. The CDR3 is 15 residues long. The junction had 7 bases not matched to a gene; V was cut back by 6 bases and J by 3 bases. CDR3 in amino acids: CASSFSGPYTGELFF. In nucleotides, the CDR3 is TGTGCCAGCAGCTTTAGCGGGCCCTACACCGGGGAGCTGTTTTTT.

Worth noting for this clonotype: One base away lies a much larger clone, so this may be a sequencing read error. This chain links TRBV7-9 with TRBJ2-5, with 8 bases that match TRBD1. Germline loops: CDR1 SEHNR, CDR2 FQNEAQ (reference sequence). The CDR3 loop spans 17 amino acids. Germline trimming cut 8 bases from V and 4 bases from J; bases unmatched to any gene: 18. The CDR3: CASGPRLGRGLRETQYF. The CDR3 DNA reads TGTGCCAGCGGCCCGCGATTGGGCAGGGGGCTTCGAGAGACCCAGTACTTC.

This clonotype was found many times. The rearrangement links TRBV2 to TRBJ1-4, with 9 positions matching TRBD1. The CDR3 loop spans 15 amino acids. Germline V lookup: CDR1 SNHLY, CDR2 FYNNEI. The junction had 7 bases not matched to a gene; V was cut back by 6 bases and J by 5 bases. The CDR3 DNA sequence: TGTGCCAGCAGGAAGGCCGGGACAGGGAATGAAAAACTGTTTTTT. Translation: CASRKAGTGNEKLFF.

This clonotype was counted ten times or more. The chain recombines TRBV20-1 with TRBJ1-2, with 8 nucleotides matching TRBD1. The V gene's germline CDR1 is DFQATT and CDR2 SNEGSKA (reference sequence). The V gene end was trimmed by 2 bases and the J gene end by 3 bases; junction bases not matched to a gene: 2. This CDR3 contains 13 residues. In DNA form, the CDR3 reads TGCAGTGCTAGATCAGGGGGCGACTATGGCTACACCTTC. Its protein is CSARSGGDYGYTF.

This clonotype showed up many times. The rearrangement uses TRBV6-2 or TRBV6-3 and TRBJ2-6; D perhaps matches TRBD2 (5 bases). V shed 0 bases and J shed 2 bases, with 17 bases lying between them. This CDR3 contains 19 residues. Per the germline V gene, CDR1 is MNHEY and CDR2 is SVGEGT. Here the CDR3 reads CASSYSIVTAAPGANVLTF. The CDR3 bases are TGTGCCAGCAGTTACTCGATTGTCACAGCGGCCCCTGGGGCCAACGTCCTGACTTTC.

This clonotype was counted a single time. The DNA for the CDR3 is TGTGCCAGCAGTTCTGGGTGTGGTGGGAATTCACCCCTCCACTTT. As protein: CASSSGCGGNSPLHF. The chain carries TRBV28 and TRBJ1-6; the D is unclear. The CDR3 is 15 amino acids. Germline V gene sequence: CDR1 MDHEN, CDR2 SYDVKM. Trimming shortened V by 4 bases and J by 7 bases, and 14 bases separated the two germline ends.